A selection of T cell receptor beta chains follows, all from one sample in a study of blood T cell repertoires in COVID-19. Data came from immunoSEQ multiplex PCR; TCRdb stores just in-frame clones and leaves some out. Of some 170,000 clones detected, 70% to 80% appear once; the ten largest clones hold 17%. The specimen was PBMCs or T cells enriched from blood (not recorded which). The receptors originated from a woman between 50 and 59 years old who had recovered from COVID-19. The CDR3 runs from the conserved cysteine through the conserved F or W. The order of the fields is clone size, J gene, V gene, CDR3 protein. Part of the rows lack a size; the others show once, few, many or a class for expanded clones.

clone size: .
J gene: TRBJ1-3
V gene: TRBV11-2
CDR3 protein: CASSSTGPSSGNTIYF

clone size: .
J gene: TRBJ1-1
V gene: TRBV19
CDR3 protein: CASTTTGGNTEAFF

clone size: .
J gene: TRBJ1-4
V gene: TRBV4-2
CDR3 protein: CASSQDLDRAWEKLFF

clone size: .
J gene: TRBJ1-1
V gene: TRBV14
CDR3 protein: CASSRGMGQGNTEAFF

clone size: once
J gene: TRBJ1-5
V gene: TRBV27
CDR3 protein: CASRIRGYSNQPQHF

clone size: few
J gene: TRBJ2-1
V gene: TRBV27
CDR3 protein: CASRPTSGRSPSSYNEQFF

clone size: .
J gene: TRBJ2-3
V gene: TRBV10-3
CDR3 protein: CAVTSGRATDTQYF

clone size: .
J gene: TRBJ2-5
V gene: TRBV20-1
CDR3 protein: CSASGLAEETQYF

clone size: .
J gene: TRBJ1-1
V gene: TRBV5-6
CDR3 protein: CASSLGVQYTEAFF

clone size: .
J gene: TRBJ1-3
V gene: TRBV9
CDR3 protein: CASSPVSGNTIYF

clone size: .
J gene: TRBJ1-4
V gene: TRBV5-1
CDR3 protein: CASSLGTAGLNEKLFF

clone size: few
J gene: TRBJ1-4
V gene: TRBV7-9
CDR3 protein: CASSLQANEKLFF

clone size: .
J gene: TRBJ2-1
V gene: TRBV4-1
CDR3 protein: CASSQDISEVMVNEQFF

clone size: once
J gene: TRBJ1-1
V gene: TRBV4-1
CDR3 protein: CASSQAPPPGGTEAFF

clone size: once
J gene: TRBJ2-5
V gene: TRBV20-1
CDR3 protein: CSASGGGAKETQYF

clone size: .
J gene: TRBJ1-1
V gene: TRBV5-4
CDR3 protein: CASSVDPGVVENTEAFF

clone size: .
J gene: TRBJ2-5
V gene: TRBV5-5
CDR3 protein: CASSSAAGRETQYF

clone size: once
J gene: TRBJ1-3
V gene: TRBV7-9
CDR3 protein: CASSLGFVGASGNTIYF

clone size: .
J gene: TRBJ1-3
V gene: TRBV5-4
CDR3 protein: CASSYGTGSTSGNTIYF

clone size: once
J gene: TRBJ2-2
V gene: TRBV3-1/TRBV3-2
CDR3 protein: CASSPFLSSGNTGELFF

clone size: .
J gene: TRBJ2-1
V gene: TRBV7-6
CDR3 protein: CASSSPLRTSVIGGNEQFF

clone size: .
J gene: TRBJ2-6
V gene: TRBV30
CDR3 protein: CACFGQATSSGANVLTF

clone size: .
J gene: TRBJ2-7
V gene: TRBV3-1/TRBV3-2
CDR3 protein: CASTSPGDEQYF

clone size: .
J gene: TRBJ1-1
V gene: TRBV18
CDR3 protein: CASSPRTGVNTEAFF

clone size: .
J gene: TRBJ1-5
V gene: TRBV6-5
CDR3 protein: CASSYGGTGNQPQHF

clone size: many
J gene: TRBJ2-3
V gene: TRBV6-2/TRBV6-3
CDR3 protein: CASSQPRTSGTTDTQYF

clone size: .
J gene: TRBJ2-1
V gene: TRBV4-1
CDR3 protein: CASSHTQALAGVNEQFF